This T cell receptor beta chain stems from a study of T cells after yellow fever vaccination. They built TCR cDNA with 5'RACE template switching, a step that put in a universal primer site and UMIs. TCRdb recomputed calls from the 5' RACE reads with MiXCR, one row per CDR3 protein. The sample holds 120,000 or so distinct CDR3 sequences, 7.2% seen once. Study-level findings and limits: Detected again after the booster were most primary-vaccination clones, at 95% to 98% CD4 and about 89% CD8. Although most clonotypes did not, a small share appeared in both CD4 and CD8 compartments.

This clonotype showed up many times. The antigen is unknown. CDR1 and CDR2 from the germline V gene are SGHRS and YFSETQ. This CDR3 is built from 16 residues. The junction had 4 bases not matched to a gene; V was cut back by 6 bases and J by 0 bases. The gene calls are TRBV5-1 and TRBJ2-1, with 12 bases matching TRBD2. Here the sequenced sample was CD4+ T cells sorted from PBMCs, taken 35 to 50 days after the first yellow fever vaccination. The sequence was obtained from a young man who received the YFV17D yellow fever vaccine. CDR3 bases: TGCGCCAGCAAGGCTAGCGGGGGGGCCTCCTACAATGAGCAGTTCTTC. It translates to CASKASGGASYNEQFF.